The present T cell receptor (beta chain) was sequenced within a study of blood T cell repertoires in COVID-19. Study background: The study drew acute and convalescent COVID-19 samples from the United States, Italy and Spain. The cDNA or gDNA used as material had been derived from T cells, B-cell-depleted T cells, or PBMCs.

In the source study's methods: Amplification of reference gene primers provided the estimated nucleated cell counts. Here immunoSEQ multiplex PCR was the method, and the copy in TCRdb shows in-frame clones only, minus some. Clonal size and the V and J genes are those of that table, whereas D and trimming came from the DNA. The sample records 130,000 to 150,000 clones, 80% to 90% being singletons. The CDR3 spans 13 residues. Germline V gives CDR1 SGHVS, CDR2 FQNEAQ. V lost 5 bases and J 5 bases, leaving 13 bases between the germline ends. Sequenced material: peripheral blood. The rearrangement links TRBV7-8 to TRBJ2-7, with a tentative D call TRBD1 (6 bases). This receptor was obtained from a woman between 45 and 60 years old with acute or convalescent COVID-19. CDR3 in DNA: TGTGCCAGCAGCCGGGGCAGGGGAAACGAGCAGTACTTC. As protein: CASSRGRGNEQYF.